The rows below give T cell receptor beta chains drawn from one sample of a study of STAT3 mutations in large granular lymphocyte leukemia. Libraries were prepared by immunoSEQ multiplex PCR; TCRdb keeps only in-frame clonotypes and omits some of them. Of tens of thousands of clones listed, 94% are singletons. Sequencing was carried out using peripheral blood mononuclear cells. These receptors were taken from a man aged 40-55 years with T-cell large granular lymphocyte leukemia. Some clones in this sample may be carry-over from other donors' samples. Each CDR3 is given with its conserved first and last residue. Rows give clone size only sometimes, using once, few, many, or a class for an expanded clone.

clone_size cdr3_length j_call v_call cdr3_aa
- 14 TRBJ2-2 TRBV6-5 CASSYVRDTGELFF
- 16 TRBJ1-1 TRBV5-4 CASSSRTGDFGTEAFF
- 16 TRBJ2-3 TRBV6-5 CASSYSKGTSTDTQYF
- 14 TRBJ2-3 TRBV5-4 CASSHGQSRDTQYF
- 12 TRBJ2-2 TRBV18 CASSPMAGELFF
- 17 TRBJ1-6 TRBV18 CASSPQPDRGPNSPLHF
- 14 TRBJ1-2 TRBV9 CASSGDRDPYGYTF
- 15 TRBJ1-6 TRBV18 CASSPGQEYNSPLHF
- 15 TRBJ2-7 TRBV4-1 CASSQGGQPNYEQYF
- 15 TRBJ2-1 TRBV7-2 CASSLVAGRGNEQFF
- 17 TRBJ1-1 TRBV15 CATSRDSGGTANTEAFF
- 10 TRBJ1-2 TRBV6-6 CASSSGGYTF
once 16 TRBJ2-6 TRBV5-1 CASSLEQSSGANVLTF
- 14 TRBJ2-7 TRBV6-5 CASSPTGGPYEQYF
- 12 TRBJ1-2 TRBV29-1 CSAESQDYGYTF
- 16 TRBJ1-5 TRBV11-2 CASSSPLGQCNQPQHF
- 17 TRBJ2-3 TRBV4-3 CASSQTGAGDLTDTQYF
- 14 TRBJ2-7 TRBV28 CASSSNTASYEQYF
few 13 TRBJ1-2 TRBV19 CASTTGSNYGYTF
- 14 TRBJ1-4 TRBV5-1 CASSLVGGQGKLFF
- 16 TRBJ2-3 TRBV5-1 CASSPEGAGGTDTQYF
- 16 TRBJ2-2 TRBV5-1 CASSYSGTGAGGELFF
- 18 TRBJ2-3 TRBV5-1 CASSLGTASGVFGDTQYF
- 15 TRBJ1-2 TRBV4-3 CASSQDPAGVDGYTF
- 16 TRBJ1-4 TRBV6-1 CASSGLLPGTNEKLFF
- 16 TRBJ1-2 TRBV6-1 CASSEAGPAGPYGYTF
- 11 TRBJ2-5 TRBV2 CASSELETQYF
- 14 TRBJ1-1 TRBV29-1 CSVERFTQNTEAFF
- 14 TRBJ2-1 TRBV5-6 CASSLLQGANEQFF
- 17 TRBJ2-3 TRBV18 CASSPYRVSSSTDTQYF
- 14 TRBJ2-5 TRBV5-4 CASSLGGGQETQYF
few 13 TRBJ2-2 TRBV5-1 CASSLDDTGELFF
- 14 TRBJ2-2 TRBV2 CASSEQGLTGELFF
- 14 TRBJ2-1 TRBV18 CASSPQGMYNEQFF
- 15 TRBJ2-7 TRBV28 CASSPGQGGLYHQYF
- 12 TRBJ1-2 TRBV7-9 CASQTAGYGYTF
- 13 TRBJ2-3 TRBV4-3 CASSQEGGDTQYF
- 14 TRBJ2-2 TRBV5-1 CASTYGGASGELFF
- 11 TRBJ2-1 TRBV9 CASGLYNEQFF
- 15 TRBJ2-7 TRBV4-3 CASSQADGATYEQYF
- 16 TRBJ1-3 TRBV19 CASSAMGPALGNTIYF
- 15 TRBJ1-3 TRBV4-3 CASSQDGSSGNTIYF
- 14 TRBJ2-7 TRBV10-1 CASRRRIPTYEQYF
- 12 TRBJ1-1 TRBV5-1 CASSSWTGTAFF
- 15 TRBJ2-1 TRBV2 CASSVERGGSNEQFF
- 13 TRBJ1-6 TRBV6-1 CGGRSSYNSPLHF
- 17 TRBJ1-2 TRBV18 CASSPVPGQGMGYGYTF
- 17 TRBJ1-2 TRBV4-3 CASSQGTGGRSNYGYTF
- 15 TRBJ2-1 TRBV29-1 CSVGGPDTYYNEQFF
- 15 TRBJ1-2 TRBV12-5 CASGLVGSPLYGYTF
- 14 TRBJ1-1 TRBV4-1 CASSRDRANTEAFF
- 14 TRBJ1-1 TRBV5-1 CASSDRGQHVEAFF
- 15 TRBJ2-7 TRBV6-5 CASSPLTAPGYEQYF
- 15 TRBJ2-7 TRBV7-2 CASSFRTDQFYEQYF
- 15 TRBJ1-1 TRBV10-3 CAISEGQGLNTEAFF
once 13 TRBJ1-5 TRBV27 CASTPKVDQPQHF
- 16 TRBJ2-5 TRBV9 CASSVAGTSGWETQYF
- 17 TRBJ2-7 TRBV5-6 CASSLLPGTGVDYEQYF
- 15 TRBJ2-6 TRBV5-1 CASSLEVSGANVLTF